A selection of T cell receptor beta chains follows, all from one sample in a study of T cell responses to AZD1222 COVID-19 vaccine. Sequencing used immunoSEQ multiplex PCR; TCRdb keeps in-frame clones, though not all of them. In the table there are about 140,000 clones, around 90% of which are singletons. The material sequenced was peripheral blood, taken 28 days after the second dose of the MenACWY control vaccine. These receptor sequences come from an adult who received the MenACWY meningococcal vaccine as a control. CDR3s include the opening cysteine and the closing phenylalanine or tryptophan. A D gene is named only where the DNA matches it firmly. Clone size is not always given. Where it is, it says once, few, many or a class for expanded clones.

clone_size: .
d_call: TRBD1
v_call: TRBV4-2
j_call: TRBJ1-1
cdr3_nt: TGTGCCAGCAGAGGGACAGTCGGCACTGAAGCTTTCTTT
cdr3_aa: CASRGTVGTEAFF

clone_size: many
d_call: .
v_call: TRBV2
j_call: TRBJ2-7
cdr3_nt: TGTGCCAGCAGTGACAGGGGTTATGTTGCCTACGAGCAGTACTTC
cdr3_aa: CASSDRGYVAYEQYF

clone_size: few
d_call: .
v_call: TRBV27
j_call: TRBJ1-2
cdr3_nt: TGTGCCAGCAGGGGGCCTGTCTATGGCTACACCTTC
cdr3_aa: CASRGPVYGYTF

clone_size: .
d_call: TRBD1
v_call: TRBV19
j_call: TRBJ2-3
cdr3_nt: TGTGCCAGTCAGACAGGGGAGGGCACAGATACGCAGTATTTT
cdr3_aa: CASQTGEGTDTQYF

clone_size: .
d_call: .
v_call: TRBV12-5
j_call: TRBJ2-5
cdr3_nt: TGTGCTAGTGGTTTGGGGGGTCAAGAGACCCAGTACTTC
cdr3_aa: CASGLGGQETQYF

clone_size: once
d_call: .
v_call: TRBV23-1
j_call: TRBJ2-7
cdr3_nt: TGCGCCAGCACCTGGACGGCGGGCAAGGGTGAGCAGTACTTC
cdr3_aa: CASTWTAGKGEQYF

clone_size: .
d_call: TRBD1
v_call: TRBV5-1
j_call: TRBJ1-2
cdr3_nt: TGCGCCAGCAGCTTGGAAATAAGCCTGGGACAGGGGTTCTTTGGATTAAACTATGGCTACACCTTC
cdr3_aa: CASSLEISLGQGFFGLNYGYTF

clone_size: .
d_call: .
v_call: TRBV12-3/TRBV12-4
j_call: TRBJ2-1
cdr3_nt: TGTGCCAGCAGCCGCCACCATGAGCAGTTCTTC
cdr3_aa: CASSRHHEQFF

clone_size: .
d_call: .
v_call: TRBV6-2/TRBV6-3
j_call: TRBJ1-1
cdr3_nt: TGTGCCAGCAGTCTCCGGGCCAACACTGAAGCTTTCTTT
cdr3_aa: CASSLRANTEAFF

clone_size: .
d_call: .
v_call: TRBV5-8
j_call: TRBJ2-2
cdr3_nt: TGTGCCAGCAGCCGGCCGGAAGGCACCGGGGAGCTGTTTTTT
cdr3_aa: CASSRPEGTGELFF

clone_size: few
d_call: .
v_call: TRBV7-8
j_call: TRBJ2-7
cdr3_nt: TGTGCCAGCAGCGAGCTATCGGCAGGGTCTACCTACGAGCAGTACTTC
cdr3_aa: CASSELSAGSTYEQYF

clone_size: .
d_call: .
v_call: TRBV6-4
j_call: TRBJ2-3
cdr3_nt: TGTGCCAGCAGTCCCGCCGTCGGGGGCACGCAGTATTTT
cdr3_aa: CASSPAVGGTQYF

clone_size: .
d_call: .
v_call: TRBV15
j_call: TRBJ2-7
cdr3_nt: TGTGCCACCAGCAGAGGGATCGACAGGTCCTCCTACGAGCAGTACTTC
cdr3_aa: CATSRGIDRSSYEQYF

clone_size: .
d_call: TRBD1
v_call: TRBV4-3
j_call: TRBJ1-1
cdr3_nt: TGCGCCAGCAGCCAAGAGGACAGGGGGGTCACTGAAGCTTTCTTT
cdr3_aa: CASSQEDRGVTEAFF

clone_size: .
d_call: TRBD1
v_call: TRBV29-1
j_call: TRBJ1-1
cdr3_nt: TGCAGCGTTGAAGATTTCAGGGGGCGATACACTGAAGCTTTCTTT
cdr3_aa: CSVEDFRGRYTEAFF

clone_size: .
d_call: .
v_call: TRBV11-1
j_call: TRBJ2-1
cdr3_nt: TGTGCCAGCAGCCTGGATTATACGGCCAATGAGCAGTTCTTC
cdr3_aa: CASSLDYTANEQFF

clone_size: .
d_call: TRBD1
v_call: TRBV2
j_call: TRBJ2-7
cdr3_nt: TGTGCCAGCAGAGCCGGGACAGACTCCTACGAGCAGTACTTC
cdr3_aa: CASRAGTDSYEQYF

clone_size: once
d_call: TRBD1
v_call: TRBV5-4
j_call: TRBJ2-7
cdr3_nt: TGTGCCAGCAGCGAGGGACAGGGTAACGCCTACGAGCAGTACTTC
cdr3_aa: CASSEGQGNAYEQYF

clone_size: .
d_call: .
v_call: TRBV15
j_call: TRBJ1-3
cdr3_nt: TGTGCCACCAGCAGAGAGGTGGGGAGGAACACCATATATTTT
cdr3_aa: CATSREVGRNTIYF

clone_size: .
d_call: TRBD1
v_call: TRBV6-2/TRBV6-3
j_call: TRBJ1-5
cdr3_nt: TGTGCCAGCAGTACAGGGGTCGGCAATCAGCCCCAGCATTTT
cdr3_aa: CASSTGVGNQPQHF

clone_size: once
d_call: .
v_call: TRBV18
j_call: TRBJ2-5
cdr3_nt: TGTGCCAGCTCACCATCTATCGAGACCCAGTACTTC
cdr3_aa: CASSPSIETQYF

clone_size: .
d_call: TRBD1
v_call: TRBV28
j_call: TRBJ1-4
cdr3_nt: TGTGCCAGCAGCTCCCAGGGGGCGAATGAAAAACTGTTTTTT
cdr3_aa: CASSSQGANEKLFF

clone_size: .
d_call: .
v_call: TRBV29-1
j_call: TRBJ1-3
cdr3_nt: TGCAGCGTTGAAGATTTGAGGGGTCCTGGAAACACCATATATTTT
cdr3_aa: CSVEDLRGPGNTIYF

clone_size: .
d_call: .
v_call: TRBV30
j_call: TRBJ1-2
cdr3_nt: TGTGCCTGGCTACAGGGTAATGGCTACACCTTC
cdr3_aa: CAWLQGNGYTF

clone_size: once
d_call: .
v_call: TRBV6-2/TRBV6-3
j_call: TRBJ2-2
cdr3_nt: TGTGCCAGCAGTTACTTCTTCGCTAGCGACGGCGGGGAGCTGTTTTTT
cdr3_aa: CASSYFFASDGGELFF

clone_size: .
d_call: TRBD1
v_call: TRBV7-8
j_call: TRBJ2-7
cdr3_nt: TGTGCCAGCAGCTTAAGGACAGGACTCTACGAGCAGTACTTC
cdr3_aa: CASSLRTGLYEQYF

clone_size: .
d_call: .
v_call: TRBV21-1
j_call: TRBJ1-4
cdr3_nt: TGTGCCAGCAGCAAAGCGGGGGAGGGGGTGGAGGAAAAACTGTTTTTT
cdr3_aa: CASSKAGEGVEEKLFF

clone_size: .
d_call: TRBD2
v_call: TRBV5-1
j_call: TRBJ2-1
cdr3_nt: TGCGCCAGCAGCTACCAACTAGCGGGAGGGGGCAATGAGCAGTTCTTC
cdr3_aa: CASSYQLAGGGNEQFF

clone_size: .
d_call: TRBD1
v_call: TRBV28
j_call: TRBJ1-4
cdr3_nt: TGTGCCAGCTTCGACAGGGGGCGCCATAGTGAAAAACTGTTTTTT
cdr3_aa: CASFDRGRHSEKLFF

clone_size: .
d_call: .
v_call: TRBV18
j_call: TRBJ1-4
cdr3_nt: TGTGCCAGCTCACCAGGGGGGTCTGCTAATGAAAAACTGTTTTTT
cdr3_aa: CASSPGGSANEKLFF

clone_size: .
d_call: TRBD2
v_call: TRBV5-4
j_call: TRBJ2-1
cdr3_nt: TGTGCCAGCAGCGCTAAGACTAGCGGGAGGGCCGTTGAGCAGTTCTTC
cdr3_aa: CASSAKTSGRAVEQFF

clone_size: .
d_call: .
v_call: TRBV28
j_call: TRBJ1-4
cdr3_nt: TGTGCCAGCAGTTCCGTCGGGGGGGGAACAACTAATGAAAAACTGTTTTTT
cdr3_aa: CASSSVGGGTTNEKLFF

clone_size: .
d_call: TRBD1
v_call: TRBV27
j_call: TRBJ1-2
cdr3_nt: TGTGCCAGCAGTTCTGGGACAGACAACCCTAACTATGGCTACACCTTC
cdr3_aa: CASSSGTDNPNYGYTF

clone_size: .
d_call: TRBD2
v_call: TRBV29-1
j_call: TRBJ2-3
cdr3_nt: TGCAGCGCCTCGGGGGGTCGGGACTCGACCACAGATACGCAGTATTTT
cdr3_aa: CSASGGRDSTTDTQYF

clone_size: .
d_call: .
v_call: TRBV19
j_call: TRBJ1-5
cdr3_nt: TGTGCCAGTAGCGGTGGGGTTAATCAGCCCCAGCATTTT
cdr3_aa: CASSGGVNQPQHF

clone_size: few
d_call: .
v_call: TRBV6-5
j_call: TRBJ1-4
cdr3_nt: TGTGCCAGCAGCCGCGATGGGGCAGAAAATGAAAAACTGTTTTTT
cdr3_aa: CASSRDGAENEKLFF